This is a list of T cell receptor beta chains from one sample in a study of breast tumors, draining lymph nodes, adjacent tissues. In TCRdb, the multiplex PCR reads were re-called with MiXCR into one record per CDR3 protein. The data contain over 200,000 distinct CDR3 sequences, less than 45% of them seen just once; the ten biggest clones take up 3% to 4%. Sequencing was performed on axillary lymph node tissue. Receptors originate from a female donor with breast cancer. Some clones in this sample may be carry-over from other donors' samples. Each CDR3 is given with its conserved first and last residue. A D gene is named only where the DNA matches it firmly. Expanded clones are given a class, and other clones once, few, many or no size at all.

NA	TRBD1	TRBV25-1	TRBJ2-2	CASSEHDRESTGELFF	TGTGCCAGCAGTGAACACGACAGGGAGTCCACCGGGGAGCTGTTTTTT
NA	TRBD2	TRBV3-1	TRBJ2-5	CASSQRSSGGYQETQYF	TGTGCCAGCAGCCAAAGGTCCAGCGGGGGTTACCAAGAGACCCAGTACTTC
many	NA	TRBV7-8	TRBJ1-4	CASSPGVFKDEKLFF	TGTGCCAGCAGCCCAGGGGTTTTCAAGGATGAAAAACTGTTTTTT
NA	NA	TRBV12-3/TRBV12-4	TRBJ2-7	CATRDGEQYF	TGTGCCACCAGGGACGGGGAGCAGTACTTC
many	TRBD1	TRBV19	TRBJ2-5	CASSPGGAGGIETQYF	TGTGCCAGTAGCCCCGGCGGGGCAGGGGGCATAGAGACCCAGTACTTC
NA	TRBD1	TRBV6-5	TRBJ2-5	CASSYVTGGRETQYF	TGTGCCAGCAGTTACGTGACAGGGGGGAGGGAGACCCAGTACTTC
many	NA	TRBV5-1	TRBJ1-6	CASSLGQVYNSPLHF	TGCGCCAGCAGCTTGGGGCAGGTTTATAATTCACCCCTCCACTTT
few	NA	TRBV6-4	TRBJ2-7	CASSRNRGGPAYEQYF	TGTGCCAGCAGTCGAAACAGGGGAGGACCAGCCTACGAGCAGTACTTC
NA	NA	TRBV9	TRBJ1-5	CASSRGNTYEHF	TGTGCCAGCAGCCGCGGGAATACCTACGAGCATTTT
NA	NA	TRBV27	TRBJ2-1	CASPPWETHTEQFF	TGTGCCAGCCCCCCTTGGGAAACTCATACTGAGCAGTTCTTC
NA	TRBD1	TRBV6-5	TRBJ1-6	CASSAGQEINSPLHF	TGTGCCAGCAGTGCCGGACAGGAGATTAATTCACCCCTCCACTTT
many	TRBD2	TRBV7-3	TRBJ2-1	CASSTGQGLAGGGQFF	TGTGCCAGCAGCACGGGACAGGGACTAGCGGGAGGAGGGCAGTTCTTC
many	TRBD2	TRBV20-1	TRBJ2-5	CSAGGGLAMRETQYF	TGCAGTGCTGGGGGGGGACTAGCGATGCGGGAGACCCAGTACTTC
many	NA	TRBV20-1	TRBJ2-3	CSARDKEGQPTDTQYF	TGCAGTGCTAGAGATAAAGAGGGTCAGCCCACAGATACGCAGTATTTT
many	NA	TRBV9	TRBJ2-3	CASSVAGFTDTQYF	TGTGCCAGCAGCGTAGCGGGATTCACAGATACGCAGTATTTT
many	NA	TRBV7-2	TRBJ1-2	CASSRGGSNYGYTF	TGTGCCAGCAGCCGGGGGGGGAGTAACTATGGCTACACCTTC
few	NA	TRBV9	TRBJ2-1	CASSPLPGRLNEQFF	TGTGCCAGCAGCCCTTTACCAGGGAGGTTGAATGAGCAGTTCTTC
NA	NA	TRBV4-3	TRBJ2-1	CASSQGGVSNYNEQFF	TGCGCCAGCAGCCAAGGTGGGGTATCTAACTACAATGAGCAGTTCTTC
NA	NA	TRBV7-9	TRBJ1-4	CASSLAAAYEKLFF	TGTGCCAGCAGCTTAGCTGCGGCTTATGAAAAACTGTTTTTT
NA	NA	TRBV6-5	TRBJ2-3	CASRDGGFPDTQYF	TGTGCCAGCAGAGACGGAGGGTTCCCAGATACGCAGTATTTT
NA	NA	TRBV24-1	TRBJ1-2	CASRTQGWGNYGYTF	TGTGCCAGCAGAACACAGGGTTGGGGGAACTATGGCTACACCTTC
NA	NA	TRBV6-6	TRBJ2-1	CASSLPQGTDTQYREQFF	TGTGCCAGCAGTCTCCCACAGGGCACAGATACGCAGTATAGGGAGCAGTTCTTC
many	NA	TRBV12-3/TRBV12-4	TRBJ2-5	CASSSSGQETQYF	TGTGCCAGCAGTTCCTCGGGTCAAGAGACCCAGTACTTC
many	NA	TRBV7-9	TRBJ2-5	CASSSGGTSVNQETQYF	TGTGCCAGCAGCTCAGGTGGGACTTCGGTAAATCAAGAGACCCAGTACTTC
NA	NA	TRBV5-5	TRBJ2-3	CAPRAASGPSTDTRYF	TGTGCCCCCAGGGCGGCCTCGGGCCCTAGCACAGATACGCGGTATTTT
many	NA	TRBV6-6	TRBJ2-7	CASSYSSTVYYEQYF	TGTGCCAGCAGTTACTCATCGACAGTTTACTACGAGCAGTACTTC
NA	NA	TRBV5-1	TRBJ2-2	CASSPDSGWNPGELFF	TGCGCCAGCAGCCCAGACTCGGGGTGGAACCCCGGGGAGCTGTTTTTT
many	NA	TRBV12-5	TRBJ1-5	CASGPGDNQPQHF	TGTGCTAGTGGTCCGGGTGACAATCAGCCCCAGCATTTT
many	TRBD2	TRBV5-1	TRBJ2-7	CASSFLGLAVRGYEQYF	TGCGCCAGCAGCTTTCTGGGACTAGCGGTCAGGGGCTACGAGCAGTACTTC
few	NA	TRBV27	TRBJ2-2	CASSFLAGFNTGELFF	TGTGCCAGCAGTTTTCTCGCGGGGTTCAACACCGGGGAGCTGTTTTTT
few	NA	TRBV2	TRBJ2-1	CASSVLGGRSYNEQFF	TGTGCCAGCAGTGTATTAGGGGGGCGCTCCTACAATGAGCAGTTCTTC
NA	NA	TRBV9	TRBJ1-2	CASSVGQGRIGYTF	TGTGCCAGCAGCGTCGGGCAGGGAAGGATTGGCTACACCTTC
NA	TRBD1	TRBV9	TRBJ2-1	CASSVLGQGNNEPFF	TGTGCCAGCAGCGTATTGGGACAGGGGAATAATGAGCCGTTCTTC
many	TRBD1	TRBV5-1	TRBJ1-2	CASSPGLGQVEGYTF	TGCGCCAGCAGCCCAGGACTCGGACAGGTGGAGGGCTACACCTTC
many	TRBD1	TRBV7-3	TRBJ2-1	CASSPFRGRANEQFF	TGTGCCAGCAGCCCATTCAGGGGGCGAGCTAATGAGCAGTTCTTC
NA	NA	TRBV10-3	TRBJ1-2	CAIRLMEGWDVDGYTF	TGTGCCATCAGGCTTATGGAGGGATGGGATGTCGATGGCTACACCTTC
many	NA	TRBV11-2	TRBJ2-7	CASSLRGASSYEQYF	TGTGCCAGCAGCTTGAGGGGGGCGTCCTCCTACGAGCAGTACTTC
NA	TRBD2	TRBV7-8	TRBJ2-5	CASTPGILAGQETQYF	TGTGCCAGCACCCCGGGGATACTAGCGGGGCAAGAGACCCAGTACTTC
many	TRBD1	TRBV10-3	TRBJ2-7	CAIMGQNYEQYF	TGTGCCATCATGGGACAGAACTACGAGCAGTACTTC
once	TRBD1	TRBV24-1	TRBJ2-2	CAAGQGAIGELFF	TGTGCCGCGGGACAGGGGGCCATCGGGGAGCTGTTTTTT
few	NA	TRBV3-1	TRBJ2-1	CASSQESEQFF	TGTGCCAGCAGCCAAGAGAGTGAGCAGTTCTTC
NA	NA	TRBV5-1	TRBJ1-1	CASRSGPAAEAFF	TGCGCCAGCAGATCTGGACCAGCGGCTGAAGCTTTCTTT
few	NA	TRBV6-1	TRBJ1-2	CASTQRGREEGYTF	TGTGCCAGCACTCAAAGGGGCAGGGAAGAGGGCTACACCTTC
NA	TRBD2	TRBV5-6	TRBJ2-3	CASSFGLAGPDTQYF	TGTGCCAGCAGCTTTGGACTAGCGGGACCAGATACGCAGTATTTT
NA	NA	TRBV11-3	TRBJ2-5	CASSQPGDGEQETQYF	TGTGCCAGCAGTCAGCCGGGTGACGGGGAGCAAGAGACCCAGTACTTC
few	TRBD1	TRBV7-9	TRBJ1-2	CASSPLFGDRVIPHYGYTF	TGTGCCAGCAGCCCCCTGTTCGGGGACAGGGTGATACCCCACTATGGCTACACCTTC
NA	TRBD1	TRBV6-6	TRBJ1-6	CASSHDRGRVNSPLHF	TGTGCCAGCAGTCATGACAGGGGGCGTGTGAATTCACCCCTCCACTTT
many	NA	TRBV9	TRBJ1-3	CASSVDVVGGNTIYF	TGTGCCAGCAGCGTAGACGTGGTCGGTGGAAACACCATATATTTT
many	NA	TRBV12-3/TRBV12-4	TRBJ2-2	CASIENTGELFF	TGTGCCAGCATCGAGAACACCGGGGAGCTGTTTTTT
many	TRBD1	TRBV19	TRBJ1-6	CASRDRGNSPLHF	TGTGCCAGTAGGGACAGGGGTAATTCACCCCTCCACTTT
NA	TRBD2	TRBV7-2	TRBJ2-7	CASGSTSQTSGVSPYEQYF	TGTGCCAGCGGCTCCACCTCCCAGACTAGCGGGGTGAGCCCCTACGAGCAGTACTTC
many	NA	TRBV14	TRBJ2-7	CASSARVEQYF	TGTGCCAGCAGCGCCAGGGTCGAGCAGTACTTC
many	NA	TRBV18	TRBJ2-3	CASSGDSTDTQYF	TGTGCCAGCTCAGGGGACAGCACAGATACGCAGTATTTT
many	TRBD2	TRBV7-8	TRBJ2-3	CASSKGLAGGDTQYF	TGTGCCAGCAGCAAGGGACTAGCGGGGGGGGATACGCAGTATTTT
many	NA	TRBV20-1	TRBJ1-2	CSANRGDGYTF	TGCAGTGCTAACCGGGGCGATGGCTACACCTTC
once	NA	TRBV6-4	TRBJ2-3	CASSDSTKGSYNEQYF	TGTGCCAGCAGTGATTCTACCAAGGGCTCCTACAATGAGCAGTATTTT
many	TRBD1	TRBV20-1	TRBJ2-1	CSARDRGLGEQFF	TGCAGTGCGCGGGACAGGGGGCTTGGTGAGCAGTTCTTC
NA	TRBD2	TRBV27	TRBJ2-1	CASSGGASGRNEQFF	TGTGCCAGCAGTGGGGGGGCTAGCGGGAGGAATGAGCAGTTCTTC
many	NA	TRBV7-3	TRBJ2-2	CASSLVPGELFF	TGTGCCAGCAGCTTAGTGCCCGGGGAGCTGTTTTTT
many	NA	TRBV15	TRBJ2-3	CATSTRSSDTQYF	TGTGCCACCAGCACCAGAAGTTCGGATACGCAGTATTTT